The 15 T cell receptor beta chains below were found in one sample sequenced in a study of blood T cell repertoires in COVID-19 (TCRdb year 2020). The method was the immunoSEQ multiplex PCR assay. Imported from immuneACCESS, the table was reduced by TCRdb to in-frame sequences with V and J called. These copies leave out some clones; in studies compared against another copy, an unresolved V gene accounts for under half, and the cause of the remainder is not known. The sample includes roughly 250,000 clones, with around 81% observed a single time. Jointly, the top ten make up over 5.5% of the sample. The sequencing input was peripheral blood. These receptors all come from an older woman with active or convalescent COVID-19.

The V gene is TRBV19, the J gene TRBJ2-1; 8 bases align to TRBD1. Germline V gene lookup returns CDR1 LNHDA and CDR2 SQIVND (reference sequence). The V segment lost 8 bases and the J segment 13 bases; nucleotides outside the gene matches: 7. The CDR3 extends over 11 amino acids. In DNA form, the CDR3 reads TGTGCCAGTGGGACCGGGACAGGACAGTTCTTC. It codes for CASGTGTGQFF.

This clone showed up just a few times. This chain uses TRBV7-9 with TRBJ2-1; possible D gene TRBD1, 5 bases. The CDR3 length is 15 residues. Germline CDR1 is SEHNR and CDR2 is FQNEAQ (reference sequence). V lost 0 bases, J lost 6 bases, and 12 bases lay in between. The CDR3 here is CASSLAGRPVNEQFF. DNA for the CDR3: TGTGCCAGCAGCTTAGCGGGGCGTCCGGTCAATGAGCAGTTCTTC.

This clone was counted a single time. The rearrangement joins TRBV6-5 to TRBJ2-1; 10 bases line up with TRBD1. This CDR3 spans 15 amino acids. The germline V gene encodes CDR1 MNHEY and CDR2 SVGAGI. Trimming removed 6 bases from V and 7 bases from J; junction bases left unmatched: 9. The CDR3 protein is CASRLDRGLQNEQFF. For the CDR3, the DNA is TGTGCCAGCAGATTAGACAGGGGGCTACAAAATGAGCAGTTCTTC.

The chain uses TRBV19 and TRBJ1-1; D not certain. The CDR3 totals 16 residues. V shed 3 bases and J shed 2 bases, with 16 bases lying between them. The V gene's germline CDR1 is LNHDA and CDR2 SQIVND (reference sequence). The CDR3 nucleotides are TGTGCCAGTAGTATCCCCCCCCGGGTTAGCAACACTGAAGCTTTCTTT. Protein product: CASSIPPRVSNTEAFF. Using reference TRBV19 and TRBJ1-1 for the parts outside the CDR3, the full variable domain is DGGITQSPKYLFRKEGQNVTLSCEQNLNHDAMYWYRQDPGQGLRLIYYSQIVNDFQKGDIAEGYSVSREKKESFPLTVTSAQKNPTAFYLCASSIPPRVSNTEAFFGQGTRLTVV.

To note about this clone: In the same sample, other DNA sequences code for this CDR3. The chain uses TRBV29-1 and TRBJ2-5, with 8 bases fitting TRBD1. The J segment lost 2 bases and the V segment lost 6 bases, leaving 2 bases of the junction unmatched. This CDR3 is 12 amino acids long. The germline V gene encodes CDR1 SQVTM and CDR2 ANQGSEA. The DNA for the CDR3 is TGCAGCGTCCACAGGGGGCAAGAGACCCAGTACTTC. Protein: CSVHRGQETQYF.

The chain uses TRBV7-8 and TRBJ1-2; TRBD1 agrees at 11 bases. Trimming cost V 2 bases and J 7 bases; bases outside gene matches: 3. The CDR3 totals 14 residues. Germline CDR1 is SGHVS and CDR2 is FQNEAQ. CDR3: CASSLRTGGFGYTF. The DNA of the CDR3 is TGTGCCAGCAGCTTAAGGACAGGGGGCTTTGGCTACACCTTC.

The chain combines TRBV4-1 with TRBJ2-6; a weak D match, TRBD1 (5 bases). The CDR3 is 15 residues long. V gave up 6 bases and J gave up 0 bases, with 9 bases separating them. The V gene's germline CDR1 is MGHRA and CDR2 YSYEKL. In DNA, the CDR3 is TGCGCCAGCAGGCTCCAGGGCTCTGGGGCCAACGTCCTGACTTTC. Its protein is CASRLQGSGANVLTF.

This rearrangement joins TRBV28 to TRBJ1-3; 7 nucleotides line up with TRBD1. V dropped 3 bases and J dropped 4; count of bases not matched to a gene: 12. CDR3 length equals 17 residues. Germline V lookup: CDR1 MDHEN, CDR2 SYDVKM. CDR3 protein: CASSFFRGVLLGNTIYF. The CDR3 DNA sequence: TGTGCCAGCAGTTTTTTCAGGGGGGTACTTTTGGGAAACACCATATATTTT.

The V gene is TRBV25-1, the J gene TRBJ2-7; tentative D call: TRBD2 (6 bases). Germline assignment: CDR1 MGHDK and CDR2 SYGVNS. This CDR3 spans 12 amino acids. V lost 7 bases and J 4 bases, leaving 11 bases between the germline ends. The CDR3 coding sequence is TGTGCCAGCAACTCTCGGGGGTACGAGCAGTACTTC. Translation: CASNSRGYEQYF.

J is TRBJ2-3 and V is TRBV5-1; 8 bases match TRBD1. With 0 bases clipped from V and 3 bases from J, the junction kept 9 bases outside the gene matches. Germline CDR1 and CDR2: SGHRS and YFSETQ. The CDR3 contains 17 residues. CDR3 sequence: CASSLAWGDRFTDTQYF. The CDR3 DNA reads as TGCGCCAGCAGCTTGGCATGGGGGGACAGGTTTACAGATACGCAGTATTTT. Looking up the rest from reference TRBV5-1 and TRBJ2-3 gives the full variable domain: KAGVTQTPRYLIKTRGQQVTLSCSPISGHRSVSWYQQTPGQGLQFLFEYFSETQRNKGNFPGRFSGRQFSNSRSEMNVSTLELGDSALYLCASSLAWGDRFTDTQYFGPGTRLTVL.

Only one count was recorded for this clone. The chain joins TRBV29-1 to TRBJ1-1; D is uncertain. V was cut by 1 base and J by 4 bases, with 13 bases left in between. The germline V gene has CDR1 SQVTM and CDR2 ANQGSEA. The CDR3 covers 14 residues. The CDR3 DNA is TGCAGCGTTGAAGGAATCGGGTCCAGCACTGAAGCTTTCTTT. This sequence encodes CSVEGIGSSTEAFF.

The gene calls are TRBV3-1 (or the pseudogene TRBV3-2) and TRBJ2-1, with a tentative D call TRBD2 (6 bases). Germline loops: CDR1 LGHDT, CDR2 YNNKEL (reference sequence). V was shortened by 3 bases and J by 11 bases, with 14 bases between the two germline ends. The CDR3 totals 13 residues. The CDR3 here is CASSQPLALKQFF. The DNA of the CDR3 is TGTGCCAGCAGCCAGCCACTAGCCCTCAAGCAGTTCTTC.

CDR3 nucleotide sequence: TGCGCCAGCGGAGCCTACGACACTGAAGCTTTCTTT. As protein: CASGAYDTEAFF. This chain joins TRBV10-2 and TRBJ1-1; no reliable D call. Germline V gives CDR1 WSHSY, CDR2 SAAADI. The CDR3 has 12 amino acids. V shed 8 bases and J shed 3 bases, with 10 bases lying between them.

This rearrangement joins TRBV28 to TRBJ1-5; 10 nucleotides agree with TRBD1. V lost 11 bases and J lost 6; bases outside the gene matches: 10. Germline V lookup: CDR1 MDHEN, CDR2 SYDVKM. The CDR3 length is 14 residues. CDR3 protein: CAEMATGGGQPQHF. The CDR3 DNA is TGTGCCGAAATGGCGACAGGGGGCGGTCAGCCCCAGCATTTT. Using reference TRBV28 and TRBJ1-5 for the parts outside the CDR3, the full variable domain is DVKVTQSSRYLVKRTGEKVFLECVQDMDHENMFWYRQDPGLGLRLIYFSYDVKMKEKGDIPEGYSVSREKKERFSLILESASTNQTSMYLCAEMATGGGQPQHFGDGTRLSIL.

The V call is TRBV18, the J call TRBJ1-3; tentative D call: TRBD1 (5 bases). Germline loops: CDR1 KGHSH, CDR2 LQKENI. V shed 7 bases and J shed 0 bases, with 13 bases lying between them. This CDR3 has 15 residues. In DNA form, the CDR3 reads TGTGCCAGCTTCCGGGCGGGGGACTCTGGAAACACCATATATTTT. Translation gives CASFRAGDSGNTIYF.